These 8 T cell receptor beta chains share one sample of origin, sequenced in a study of T cell clonality in common variable immunodeficiency (dated by TCRdb to 2015 to 2017). What the work shows at the level of the full study, not this receptor alone: Fewer deletions and N-nucleotide insertions were reportedly observed in CVID TCRbeta sequences, and highly modified clones with 13 or more V deletions were reportedly absent from CVID TCRbeta sequences.

Their specific antigens are unknown. The library came from the immunoSEQ multiplex PCR assay. TCRdb retrieved this table from immuneACCESS and kept in-frame rearrangements only. Not all clones are present; in checked studies, unresolved V genes account for under half, and no reason is known for the remainder. The table gives about 33,000 clones for this sample, with none occurring only once. The ten biggest clones cover about 6.7% of the sample. The sample taken for sequencing was peripheral blood mononuclear cells. The receptor source for this set is a human donor with common variable immunodeficiency.

Many counts were recorded for this clone. The read finishes 3 residues shy of the CDR3 end, and the germline J gene is used to complete it. The V and J genes are TRBV30 and TRBJ1-1; the match to TRBD1 covers 9 bases. The CDR3 length is 13 residues. Germline loops: CDR1 GTSNPN, CDR2 SVGIG (reference sequence). J lost 5 bases, V lost 3 bases, and 4 bases had no gene match. This CDR3 is CAWRQGARTEAFF. Incomplete CDR3 DNA: TGTGCCTGGAGACAGGGGGCGCGAACTGAA.

As concerns this clone: The CDR3 end falls 3 residues outside the read, so it is completed with the germline J gene. The chain employs TRBV6-1 and TRBJ1-4; D perhaps matches TRBD1 (6 bases). V lost 4 bases and J lost 8, with 14 bases in between. The CDR3 covers 14 residues. Germline-derived CDR1 and CDR2 are MNHNS and SASEGT. The CDR3 sequence: CASSGWGLGEKLFF. CDR3 bases read: TGTGCCAGCAGTGGGTGGGGGCTCGGGGAAAAA.

Ten or more counts support this clone. The observed sequence ends 3 residues before the CDR3 terminus, with the missing tail filled in from the germline J gene. The same CDR3 arises from other DNA sequences in this sample as well. The J gene is TRBJ1-2, the V gene TRBV19; a weak D match, TRBD1 (6 bases). With 5 bases removed from V and 5 bases from J, the gap between germline ends came to 18 bases. CDR3 length: 15 residues. Germline CDR1 is LNHDA and CDR2 is SQIVND (reference sequence). This chain's CDR3 is CASSPRGGAAYGYTF. The covered CDR3 bases are TGTGCCAGTAGTCCGCGTGGGGGGGCAGCTTATGGC.

This clone has ten or more counts. Coverage ceases 3 residues before the CDR3 finishes, and the germline J gene fills in the end. The J gene is TRBJ1-4, the V gene TRBV19; D unclear. The V gene's germline CDR1 is LNHDA and CDR2 SQIVND (reference sequence). Trimming took 5 bases from V and 7 from J, leaving 11 bases between them. This CDR3 comprises 13 residues. The CDR3 loop is CASSLRPGEKLFF. CDR3 DNA, as far as it was read: TGTGCCAGTAGTCTTCGACCAGGTGAAAAA.

There are many counts of this clone. From the germline J gene comes the end of the CDR3, since the read stops 3 residues before it. The V and J genes are TRBV5-5 and TRBJ2-7, with TRBD1 as a possible D gene (5 bases). Germline CDR1 and CDR2: SGHKS and YYEKEE (reference sequence). This CDR3 is built from 14 residues. V lost 7 bases and J lost 1, with 15 bases in between. The CDR3 loop is CASQRQLTSYEQYF. The DNA read from the CDR3 is TGTGCCAGCCAGCGACAGCTGACGTCCTACGAG.

This clone counts as medium-sized. The read ends 3 residues before the CDR3 terminus; that terminus is restored from the germline J gene. The chain employs TRBV29-1 and TRBJ1-2; D is undetermined. Trimming removed 7 bases from V and 0 bases from J, with 12 bases in between. The CDR3 is 13 residues long. Germline CDR1 is SQVTM and CDR2 is ANQGSEA. CDR3 DNA, as far as it was read: TGCAGCGCCATCGACACATCTAACTATGGC. Protein product: CSAIDTSNYG. The whole CDR3 region reads CSAIDTSNYGYTF.

This clone was seen ten or more times. The read halts 3 residues ahead of the CDR3 end, with the missing end drawn from the germline J gene. This chain joins TRBV4-1 and TRBJ2-7; 10 bases map to TRBD1. J was trimmed by 2 bases and V by 1 base; bases with no gene match: 8. This CDR3 contains 17 residues. The germline V gene encodes CDR1 MGHRA and CDR2 YSYEKL. The part of the CDR3 DNA that was read is TGCGCCAGCAGCCAAGTAAACCCGGGACAGGGGCCCTACGAG. Protein: CASSQVNPGQGPYE. The entire CDR3 is CASSQVNPGQGPYEQYF.

This clone was counted many times. CDR3 bases read: TGTGCCAGCAGCCAAGGCGGGGCGACTGAA. Translating it yields CASSQGGATE. The CDR3 reads in full as CASSQGGATEAFF. The V call is TRBV4-2, the J call TRBJ1-1; possibly TRBD1 for D (5 bases). The read finishes 3 residues shy of the CDR3 end, and the germline J gene is used to complete it. Germline V lookup: CDR1 LGHNA, CDR2 YNFKEQ. The V gene lost 1 base and the J gene lost 5 bases, with 8 bases spanning the gap. CDR3 size: 13 residues.